A selection of T cell receptor beta chains follows, all from one sample in a study of blood T cell repertoires in COVID-19. Libraries were prepared by immunoSEQ multiplex PCR; TCRdb keeps only in-frame clonotypes and omits some of them. The profile shows some 400,000 clones, approximately 87% of them singletons. Sequencing input: peripheral blood. These receptors were obtained from a woman aged 55-69 years with COVID-19, enrolled during active disease. Each CDR3 is given with its conserved first and last residue. Each record gives: D gene, clone size, V gene, J gene, CDR3 DNA, CDR3 protein. A D gene is named only where the DNA matches it firmly. Clone size is given for some rows only: seen once, a few or many times, or a class if the clone is expanded.

-,-,TRBV28,TRBJ1-4,TGTGCCAGCAGGGGAGGGTGGGCTAATGAAAAACTGTTTTTT,CASRGGWANEKLFF
-,few,TRBV12-5,TRBJ1-6,TGTGCTAGTGGTTATGGACAACCCAATTCACCCCTCCACTTT,CASGYGQPNSPLHF
-,-,TRBV3-1/TRBV3-2,TRBJ1-4,TGTGCCAGCAGCCAAGGGCAGGGCGAAGGAAAACTGTTTTTT,CASSQGQGEGKLFF
TRBD2,-,TRBV27,TRBJ2-1,TGTGCCAGCAGTTTATCCCCTAGCGGGGGCAATGAGCAGTTCTTC,CASSLSPSGGNEQFF
-,few,TRBV4-2,TRBJ1-6,TGTGCCAGCAGCCAAGAGGGCGTCGGGGGGACAAGGATTGGTTCACCCCTCCACTTT,CASSQEGVGGTRIGSPLHF
TRBD1,-,TRBV4-2,TRBJ2-3,TGTGCCAGCAGCCCGACCGACAGGGCCACAGATACGCAGTATTTT,CASSPTDRATDTQYF
TRBD1,-,TRBV28,TRBJ1-6,TGTGCCAGCACTGTGGGACAGGGAGCTAATTCACCCCTCCACTTT,CASTVGQGANSPLHF
TRBD2,-,TRBV11-3,TRBJ2-1,TGTGCCAGCAGCTTTGGGACTAGCGGGGGAACGTACAATGAGCAGTTCTTC,CASSFGTSGGTYNEQFF
-,few,TRBV5-1,TRBJ2-3,TGCGCCAGCCGATTGGACTCATTCACAGATACGCAGTATTTT,CASRLDSFTDTQYF
-,-,TRBV18,TRBJ2-2,TGTGCCAGCTCAGGCACGAACACCGGGGAGCTGTTTTTT,CASSGTNTGELFF
TRBD2,-,TRBV30,TRBJ2-7,TGTGCCTGGAGACCTAGAACTAGCGGCAAAGCCAGTTCAGAGCAGTACTTC,CAWRPRTSGKASSEQYF
-,-,TRBV7-3,TRBJ2-1,TGTGCCAGCAGCTTAAAGGTTGGGAGCTCCTACAATGAGCAGTTCTTC,CASSLKVGSSYNEQFF
TRBD1,-,TRBV29-1,TRBJ1-1,TGCAGCGTCAACACAGGGGGTACGAACACTGAAGCTTTCTTT,CSVNTGGTNTEAFF
TRBD1,-,TRBV5-1,TRBJ1-1,TGCGCCAGCAGCTTGGGTGGGACAGGGGGCTGGAACACTGAAGCTTTCTTT,CASSLGGTGGWNTEAFF
-,-,TRBV2,TRBJ2-1,TGTGCCAGAAGTGAACCGGGGGATCCTTGGGATGAGCAGTTCTTC,CARSEPGDPWDEQFF
TRBD2,-,TRBV14,TRBJ2-1,TGTGCCAGCAGCCCCCCCGAGCGGGGGTGGCATGAGCAGTTCTTC,CASSPPERGWHEQFF
-,-,TRBV6-5,TRBJ2-6,TGTGCCAGCAGTCCCGGTGGGGCCAACGTCCTGACTTTC,CASSPGGANVLTF
TRBD1,-,TRBV6-5,TRBJ1-1,TGTGCCAGCAGGCGGGGGACAGGGATTTATGAAGCTTTCTTT,CASRRGTGIYEAFF
-,-,TRBV20-1,TRBJ1-1,TGCAGTGCTAGTAGGGAGCCTGCCGAAGCTTTCTTT,CSASREPAEAFF
-,-,TRBV7-2,TRBJ1-2,TGTGCCAGCAGCTTAGTGACAGGTATCGGCTATGGCTACACCTTC,CASSLVTGIGYGYTF
TRBD1,once,TRBV7-3,TRBJ2-1,TGTGCCAGCAGCCTGGGGACAGACAATGAGCAGTTCTTC,CASSLGTDNEQFF